The clone carrying this T cell receptor beta chain was observed once. The repertoire was sequenced with immunoSEQ multiplex PCR; TCRdb's copy has only in-frame clones and lacks some. The table has tens of thousands of clones, about 89% seen once; the top ten hold about 1%. These data belong to a study of OX40 agonist ivuxolimab in advanced cancers. Germline CDR1 reads MNHEY; CDR2 reads SMNVEV (reference sequence). After removal of 3 bases from V and 6 bases from J, the junction contained 0 bases not matched to a gene. The CDR3 sequence is 14 residues long. The chain has TRBV27 and TRBJ2-7; 15 bases align to TRBD2. The TCR originated in an adult with an advanced solid tumor such as melanoma, head and neck, liver or kidney cancer. The sample in question was CD4+ or CD8+ T cells sorted from blood, obtained in a trial of the OX40 agonist ivuxolimab. The CDR3 spells CASSLGLAGGEQYF. CDR3 nucleotide sequence: TGTGCCAGCAGTTTGGGACTAGCGGGAGGCGAGCAGTACTTC.